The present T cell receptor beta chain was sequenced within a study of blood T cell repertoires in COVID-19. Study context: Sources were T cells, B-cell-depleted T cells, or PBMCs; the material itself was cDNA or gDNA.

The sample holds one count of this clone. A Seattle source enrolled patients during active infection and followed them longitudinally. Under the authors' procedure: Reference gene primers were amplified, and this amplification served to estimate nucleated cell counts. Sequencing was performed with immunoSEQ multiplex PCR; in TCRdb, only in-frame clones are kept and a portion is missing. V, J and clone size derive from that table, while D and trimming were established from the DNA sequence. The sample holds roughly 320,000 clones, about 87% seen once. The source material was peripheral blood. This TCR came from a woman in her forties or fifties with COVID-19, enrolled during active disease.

CDR3 in DNA: TGCGCCAGCAGCTTGGGGCGGAGCACAGATACGCAGTATTTT. Translation: CASSLGRSTDTQYF. The chain joins TRBV5-1 to TRBJ2-3; D gene uncertain. The CDR3 runs 14 residues. Trimming took 0 bases from V and 0 from J, leaving 5 bases between them. The germline CDR1 and CDR2 sequences are SGHRS and YFSETQ.